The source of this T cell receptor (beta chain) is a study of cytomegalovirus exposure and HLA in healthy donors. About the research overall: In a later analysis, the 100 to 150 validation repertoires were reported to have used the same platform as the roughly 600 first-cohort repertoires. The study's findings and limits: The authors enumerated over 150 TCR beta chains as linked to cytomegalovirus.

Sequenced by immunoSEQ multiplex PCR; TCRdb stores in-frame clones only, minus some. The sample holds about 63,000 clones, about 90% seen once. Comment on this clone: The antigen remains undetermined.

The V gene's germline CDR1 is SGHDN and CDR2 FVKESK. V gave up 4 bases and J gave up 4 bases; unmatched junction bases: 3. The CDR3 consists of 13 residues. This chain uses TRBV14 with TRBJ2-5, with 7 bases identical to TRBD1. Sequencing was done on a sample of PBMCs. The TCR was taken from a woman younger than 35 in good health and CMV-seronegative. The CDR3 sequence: CASSRQGPETQYF. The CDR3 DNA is TGTGCCAGCAGCCGACAGGGCCCAGAGACCCAGTACTTC.